Listed here are 2 T cell receptor beta chains from one sample, sequenced in a study of T-cell memory formation after mild COVID-19. One entry per CDR3 protein, called by TCRdb with MiXCR from the 5' RACE reads. The sample contains under 650,000 distinct CDR3 sequences, 18% of which appear only once. The source material was PBMCs or a T cell subset sorted from them (not recorded which). The source is an adult woman who had mild COVID-19 (a few samples of this study predate the infection). Cell type and time point are not known.

The V call is TRBV5-4, the J call TRBJ2-1, with D perhaps TRBD1 (5 bases). The CDR3 consists of 15 residues. Germline V gene data show CDR1 as SGHNT and CDR2 as YYREEE (reference sequence). With 0 bases removed from V and 5 bases from J, the gap between germline ends came to 12 bases. The CDR3 DNA sequence: TGTGCCAGCAGCTTGGATTGGACATCTAACAATGAGCAGTTCTTC. Translated, it gives CASSLDWTSNNEQFF.

This clonotype appeared a few times. The genes are TRBV3-1 and TRBJ2-1; D perhaps matches TRBD1 (5 bases). This CDR3 is built from 15 residues. Trimming pared 4 bases from V and 2 bases from J, leaving 12 bases between. In germline, CDR1 is LGHDT, CDR2 YNNKEL (reference sequence). CDR3 coding DNA: TGTGCCAGCAGCCCGCACGGACACCCCTACAATGAGCAGTTCTTC. Translating gives CASSPHGHPYNEQFF.